Listed below are T cell receptor beta chains from one sample, sequenced in a study of response to subunit inactivated influenza vaccine. A single record per CDR3 protein comes from TCRdb applying MiXCR to the RT-PCR reads. The sample shows more than 200,000 distinct CDR3 sequences, less than 15% of them seen only once. Sample: non-naive T cells sorted from PBMCs, taken roughly 2 weeks before vaccination. These receptors all stem from a man aged 50-59 years who received an inactivated influenza vaccine. CDR3s include the opening cysteine and the closing phenylalanine or tryptophan. Fields, in order: V gene, clone size, J gene, D gene, CDR3 protein, CDR3 DNA. The D gene is left open where the match is weak. Rows give clone size only sometimes, using once, few, many, or a class for an expanded clone.

v_gene: TRBV3-1
abundance: -
j_gene: TRBJ2-2
d_gene: -
CDR3aa: CASSPAPPGYTGELFF
CDR3nt: TGTGCCAGCAGCCCAGCCCCCCCCGGTTACACCGGGGAGCTGTTTTTT

v_gene: TRBV4-1
abundance: few
j_gene: TRBJ1-6
d_gene: -
CDR3aa: CASSQDLFFNSPLHF
CDR3nt: TGCGCCAGCAGCCAAGACCTGTTTTTTAATTCACCCCTCCACTTT

v_gene: TRBV19
abundance: few
j_gene: TRBJ2-2
d_gene: -
CDR3aa: CASSLGRTTGELFF
CDR3nt: TGTGCCAGTAGCTTGGGTCGGACCACCGGGGAGCTGTTTTTT

v_gene: TRBV6-1
abundance: -
j_gene: TRBJ2-3
d_gene: TRBD1
CDR3aa: CASSSGQGLGDTQYF
CDR3nt: TGTGCCAGCAGCTCGGGACAGGGTTTAGGGGATACGCAGTATTTT

v_gene: TRBV3-1
abundance: many
j_gene: TRBJ1-2
d_gene: TRBD1
CDR3aa: CASSHEAGTGSYGYTF
CDR3nt: TGTGCCAGCAGCCACGAAGCCGGGACAGGGAGCTATGGCTACACCTTC

v_gene: TRBV9
abundance: few
j_gene: TRBJ1-6
d_gene: -
CDR3aa: CASSPPRGSPLHF
CDR3nt: TGTGCCAGCAGCCCCCCCCGGGGCTCACCCCTCCACTTT

v_gene: TRBV5-6
abundance: few
j_gene: TRBJ1-1
d_gene: -
CDR3aa: CASSLWGAFSTEAFF
CDR3nt: TGTGCCAGCAGCTTGTGGGGGGCCTTTAGCACTGAAGCTTTCTTT

v_gene: TRBV19
abundance: -
j_gene: TRBJ2-6
d_gene: -
CDR3aa: CASSEGRSGANVLTF
CDR3nt: TGTGCCAGTAGTGAGGGCCGCTCTGGGGCCAACGTCCTGACTTTC

v_gene: TRBV7-6
abundance: -
j_gene: TRBJ2-5
d_gene: -
CDR3aa: CASSPLWETQYF
CDR3nt: TGTGCCAGCAGCCCACTTTGGGAGACCCAGTACTTC

v_gene: TRBV5-1
abundance: few
j_gene: TRBJ2-7
d_gene: TRBD1
CDR3aa: CASSLGGQFYEQYF
CDR3nt: TGCGCCAGCAGCTTGGGGGGACAGTTCTACGAGCAGTACTTC

v_gene: TRBV4-1
abundance: few
j_gene: TRBJ2-5
d_gene: -
CDR3aa: CASSRLVGETQYF
CDR3nt: TGCGCCAGCAGCCGACTAGTTGGGGAGACCCAGTACTTC

v_gene: TRBV2
abundance: -
j_gene: TRBJ1-5
d_gene: TRBD1
CDR3aa: CASSAADRPWEPQHF
CDR3nt: TGTGCCAGCAGTGCAGCGGACAGGCCCTGGGAGCCCCAGCATTTT

v_gene: TRBV5-1
abundance: many
j_gene: TRBJ1-5
d_gene: -
CDR3aa: CASSLAPGYNQPQHF
CDR3nt: TGCGCCAGCAGCTTGGCGCCAGGATACAATCAGCCCCAGCATTTT